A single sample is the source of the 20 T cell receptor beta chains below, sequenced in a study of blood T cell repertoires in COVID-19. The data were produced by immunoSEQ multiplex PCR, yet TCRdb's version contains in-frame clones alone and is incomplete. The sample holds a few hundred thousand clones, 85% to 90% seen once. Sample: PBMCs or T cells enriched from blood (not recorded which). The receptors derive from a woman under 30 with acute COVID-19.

The CDR3 DNA follows: TGTGCCAGCAGTTTAATAAACACTGAAGCTTTCTTT. Encoded protein: CASSLINTEAFF. The gene calls are TRBV28 and TRBJ1-1; D is uncertain. Per germline, CDR1 MDHEN and CDR2 SYDVKM. Trimming took off 2 bases at V and 2 bases at J, with 3 bases between the two ends. The CDR3 is 12 residues long.

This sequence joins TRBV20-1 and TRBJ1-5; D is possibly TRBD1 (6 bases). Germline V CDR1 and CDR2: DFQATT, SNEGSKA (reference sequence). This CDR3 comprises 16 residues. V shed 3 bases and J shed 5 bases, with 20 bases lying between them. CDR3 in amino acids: CSASLTEQGGDQPQHF. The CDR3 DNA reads TGCAGTGCTAGTCTAACCGAACAGGGAGGGGATCAGCCCCAGCATTTT.

CDR3 in DNA: TGTGCCAGCAGCCGCACCACCGGGACTAAAGGGGGCGAGCAGTACTTC. As protein: CASSRTTGTKGGEQYF. The V call is TRBV7-9, the J call TRBJ2-7, with TRBD2 as a possible D gene (7 bases). Germline loops: CDR1 SEHNR, CDR2 FQNEAQ (reference sequence). CDR3 length: 16 amino acids. V lost 5 bases and J lost 6, with 23 bases in between.

CDR3 amino acids: CASSLLIARANTGELFF. Written as DNA, the CDR3 is TGTGCCAGCAGCTTATTAATAGCCAGGGCGAACACCGGGGAGCTGTTTTTT. The chain has TRBV7-8 and TRBJ2-2, with D possibly TRBD1 on 5 matching bases. The CDR3 runs to 17 residues. Germline values: CDR1 SGHVS, CDR2 FQNEAQ. V was pared by 2 bases and J by 0 bases, with 13 bases between. Filled out from reference TRBV7-8 and TRBJ2-2, the complete variable domain reads GAGVSQSPRYKVAKRGQDVALRCDPISGHVSLFWYQQALGQGPEFLTYFQNEAQLDKSGLPSDRFFAERPEGSVSTLKIQRTQQEDSAVYLCASSLLIARANTGELFFGEGSRLTVL.

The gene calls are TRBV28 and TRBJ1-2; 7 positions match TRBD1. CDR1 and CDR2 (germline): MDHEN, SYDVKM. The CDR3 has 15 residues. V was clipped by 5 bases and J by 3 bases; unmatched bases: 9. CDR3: CASSAPRRGDYGYTF. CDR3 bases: TGTGCCAGCAGTGCCCCACGCAGGGGGGACTATGGCTACACCTTC.

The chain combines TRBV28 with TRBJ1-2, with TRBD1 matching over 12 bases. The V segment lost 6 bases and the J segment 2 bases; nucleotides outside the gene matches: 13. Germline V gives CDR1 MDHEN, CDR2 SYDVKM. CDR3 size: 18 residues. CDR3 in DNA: TGTGCCAGCAGCCGACCCGGGACAGGGGGCAGGGGGAACTATGGCTACACCTTC. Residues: CASSRPGTGGRGNYGYTF.

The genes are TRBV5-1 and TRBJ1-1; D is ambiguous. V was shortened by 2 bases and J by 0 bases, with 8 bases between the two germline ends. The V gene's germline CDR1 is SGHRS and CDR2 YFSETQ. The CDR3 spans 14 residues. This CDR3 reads CASSFGVLNTEAFF. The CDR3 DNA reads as TGCGCCAGCAGCTTCGGGGTACTGAACACTGAAGCTTTCTTT.

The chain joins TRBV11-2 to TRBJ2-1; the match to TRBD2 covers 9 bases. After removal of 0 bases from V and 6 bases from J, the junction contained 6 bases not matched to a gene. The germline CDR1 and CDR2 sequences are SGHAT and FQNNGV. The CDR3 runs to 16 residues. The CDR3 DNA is TGTGCCAGCAGCTTAGATTGGCTAGCGGGAACCAATGAGCAGTTCTTC. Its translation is CASSLDWLAGTNEQFF.

The DNA of the CDR3 is TGCAGTGCTGGTGTGGTCGGCTCCTACAATGAGCAGTTCTTC. Translating gives CSAGVVGSYNEQFF. V usage is TRBV20-1 and J usage is TRBJ2-1; D ambiguous. In germline, CDR1 is DFQATT, CDR2 SNEGSKA (reference sequence). Trimming shortened V by 5 bases and J by 0 bases, and 11 bases separated the two germline ends. The CDR3 has 14 residues.

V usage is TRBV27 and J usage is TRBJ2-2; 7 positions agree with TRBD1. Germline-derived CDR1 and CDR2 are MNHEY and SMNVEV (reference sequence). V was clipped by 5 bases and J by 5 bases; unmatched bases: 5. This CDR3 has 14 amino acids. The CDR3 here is CASSPNRGTGELFF. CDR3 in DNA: TGTGCCAGCAGTCCCAACAGGGGAACCGGGGAGCTGTTTTTT.

The CDR3 sequence: CASPPRGTWTYEQYF. The CDR3 DNA reads as TGTGCCAGCCCTCCCAGGGGGACATGGACCTACGAGCAGTACTTC. This chain uses TRBV28 with TRBJ2-7, with 7 bases matching TRBD1. Per the germline V gene, CDR1 is MDHEN and CDR2 is SYDVKM. V lost 8 bases to trimming and J lost 2 bases; unmatched junction nucleotides: 12. The CDR3 is 15 amino acids.

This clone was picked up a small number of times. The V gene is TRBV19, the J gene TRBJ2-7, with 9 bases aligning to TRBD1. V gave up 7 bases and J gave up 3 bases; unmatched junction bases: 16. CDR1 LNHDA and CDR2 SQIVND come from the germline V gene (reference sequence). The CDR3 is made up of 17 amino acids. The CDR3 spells CASTPRAGTGLGYEQYF. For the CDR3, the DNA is TGTGCCAGTACCCCACGCGCTGGGACAGGGTTGGGCTACGAGCAGTACTTC.

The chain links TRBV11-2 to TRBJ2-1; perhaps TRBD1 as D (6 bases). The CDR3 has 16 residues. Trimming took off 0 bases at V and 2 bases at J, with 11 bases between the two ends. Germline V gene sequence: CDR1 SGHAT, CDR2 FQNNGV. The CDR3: CASSLDLTGPYNEQFF. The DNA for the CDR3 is TGTGCCAGCAGCTTAGATCTAACAGGGCCCTACAATGAGCAGTTCTTC.

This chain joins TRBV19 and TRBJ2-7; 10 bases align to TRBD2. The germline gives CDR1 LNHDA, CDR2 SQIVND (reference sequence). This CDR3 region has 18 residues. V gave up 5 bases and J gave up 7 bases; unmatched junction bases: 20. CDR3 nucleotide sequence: TGTGCCAGTAGTTCCCACCGCTCACTAGCGGGGCTTTTGGTGGAGCAGTACTTC. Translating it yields CASSSHRSLAGLLVEQYF.

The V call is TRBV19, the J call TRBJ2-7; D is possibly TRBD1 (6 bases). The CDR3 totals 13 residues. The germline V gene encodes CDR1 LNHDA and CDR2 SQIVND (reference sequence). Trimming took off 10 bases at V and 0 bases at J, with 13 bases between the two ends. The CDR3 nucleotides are TGTGCCACTACCAACAGGGACTCCTACGAGCAGTACTTC. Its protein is CATTNRDSYEQYF.

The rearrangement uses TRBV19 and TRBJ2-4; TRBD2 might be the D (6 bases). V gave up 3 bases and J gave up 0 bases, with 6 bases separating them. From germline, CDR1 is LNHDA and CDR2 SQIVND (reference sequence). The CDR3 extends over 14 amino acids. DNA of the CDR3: TGTGCCAGTAGTATCGGGGGAGCCAAAAACATTCAGTACTTC. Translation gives CASSIGGAKNIQYF.

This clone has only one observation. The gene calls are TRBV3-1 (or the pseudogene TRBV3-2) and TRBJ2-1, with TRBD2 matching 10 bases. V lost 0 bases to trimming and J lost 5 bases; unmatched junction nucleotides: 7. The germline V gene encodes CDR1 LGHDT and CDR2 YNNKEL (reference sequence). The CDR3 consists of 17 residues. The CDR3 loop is CASSQDRGTSAHNEQFF. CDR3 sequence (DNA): TGTGCCAGCAGCCAAGATCGGGGGACTAGCGCACACAATGAGCAGTTCTTC.

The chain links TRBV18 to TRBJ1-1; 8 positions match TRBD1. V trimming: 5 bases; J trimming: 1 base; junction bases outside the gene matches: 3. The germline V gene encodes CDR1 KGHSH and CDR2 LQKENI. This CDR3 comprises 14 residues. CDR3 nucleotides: TGTGCCAGCTCAGAGCAGGGGGCGAACACTGAAGCTTTCTTT. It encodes CASSEQGANTEAFF.

The CDR3 DNA reads as TGTGCCAGCAGCCCTACCACAGGGGTGTTGAACTACGAGCAGTACTTC. Residues: CASSPTTGVLNYEQYF. This chain joins TRBV5-4 and TRBJ2-7; 7 nucleotides line up with TRBD1. The CDR3 length is 16 residues. The J segment lost 3 bases and the V segment lost 4 bases, leaving 13 bases of the junction unmatched. Germline CDR1 and CDR2: SGHNT and YYREEE (reference sequence).

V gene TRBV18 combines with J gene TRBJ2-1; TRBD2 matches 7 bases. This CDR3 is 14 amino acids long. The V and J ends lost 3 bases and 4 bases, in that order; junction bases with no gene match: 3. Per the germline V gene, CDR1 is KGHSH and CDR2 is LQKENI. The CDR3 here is CASSPTSMYNEQFF. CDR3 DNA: TGTGCCAGCTCACCGACTAGCATGTACAATGAGCAGTTCTTC.